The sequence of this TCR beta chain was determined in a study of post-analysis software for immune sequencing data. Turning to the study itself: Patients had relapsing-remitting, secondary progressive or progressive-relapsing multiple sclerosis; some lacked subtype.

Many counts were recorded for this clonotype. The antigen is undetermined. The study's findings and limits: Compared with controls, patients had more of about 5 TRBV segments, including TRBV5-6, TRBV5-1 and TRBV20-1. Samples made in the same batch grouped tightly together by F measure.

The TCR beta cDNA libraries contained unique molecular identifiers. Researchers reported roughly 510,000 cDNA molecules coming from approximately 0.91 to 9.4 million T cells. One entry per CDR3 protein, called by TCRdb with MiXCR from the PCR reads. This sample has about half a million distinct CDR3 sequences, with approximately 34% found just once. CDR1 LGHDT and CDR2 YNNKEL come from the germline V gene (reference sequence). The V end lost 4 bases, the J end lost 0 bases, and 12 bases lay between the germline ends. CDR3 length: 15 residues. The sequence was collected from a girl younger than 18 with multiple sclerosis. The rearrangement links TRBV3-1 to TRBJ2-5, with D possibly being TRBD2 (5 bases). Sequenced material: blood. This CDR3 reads CASSLGGLYQETQYF. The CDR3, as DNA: TGTGCCAGCAGCCTCGGAGGATTGTACCAAGAGACCCAGTACTTC.